Each of the 10 T cell receptor beta chains below was sequenced from the same sample in a study. Treg sorting used a CD4+CD25+CD127-/low gate. A single record per CDR3 protein comes from TCRdb applying MiXCR to the 5' RACE reads. The table has roughly 7,400 distinct CDR3 sequences, approximately 73% seen once. The sequenced sample was tumor-infiltrating Tregs sorted from the breast tumor. These receptors all stem from a female donor with breast cancer.

This clonotype has a handful of counts. The rearrangement uses TRBV7-2 and TRBJ2-3; no clear D. CDR1 SGHTA and CDR2 FQGNSA come from the germline V gene. This CDR3 contains 15 residues. V was clipped by 1 base and J by 2 bases, with 10 bases between them. The DNA for the CDR3 is TGTGCCAGCAGCTTAGTTTGGCGGCTCACAGATACGCAGTATTTT. The encoded protein is CASSLVWRLTDTQYF.

The V call is TRBV6-5, the J call TRBJ1-2; D gene uncertain. The V end lost 0 bases, the J end lost 4 bases, and 12 bases lay between the germline ends. Germline V gives CDR1 MNHEY, CDR2 SVGAGI. This CDR3 region has 15 residues. CDR3 sequence (DNA): TGTGCCAGCAGTTACTCGATGGACGGGATCTATGGCTACACCTTC. It is translated as CASSYSMDGIYGYTF.

The chain carries TRBV6-6 and TRBJ1-2; possibly TRBD1 for D (6 bases). V lost 8 bases to trimming and J lost 2 bases, with 15 bases between them. The germline gives CDR1 MNHNY, CDR2 SVGAGI (reference sequence). CDR3 size: 14 residues. CDR3 nucleotide sequence: TGTGCCAGCCTCCCAGGGGATACCAACTATGGCTACACCTTC. Translating it yields CASLPGDTNYGYTF.

The V gene is TRBV5-1, the J gene TRBJ1-1; TRBD1 agrees at 9 bases. The germline gives CDR1 SGHRS, CDR2 YFSETQ. CDR3 length: 15 amino acids. Trimming removed 5 bases from V and 0 bases from J; junction bases left unmatched: 5. The CDR3 DNA follows: TGCGCCAGCAGATCGACAGGGGGGATGAACACTGAAGCTTTCTTT. This codes for CASRSTGGMNTEAFF.

The chain carries TRBV11-2 and TRBJ1-2; TRBD1 aligns across 7 bases. This CDR3 contains 13 residues. Germline CDR1 SGHAT, CDR2 FQNNGV. J lost 0 bases, V lost 5 bases, and 0 bases had no gene match. The CDR3 DNA sequence: TGTGCCAGCAGCGGGACAGCTAACTATGGCTACACCTTC. Translated, it gives CASSGTANYGYTF.

As concerns this clonotype: Mismatch with germline at one junction end may stem from a read error. The rearrangement uses TRBV20-1 and TRBJ2-3; TRBD2 matches 14 bases. Germline values: CDR1 DFQATT, CDR2 SNEGSKA (reference sequence). The CDR3 runs to 17 residues. CDR3 amino acids: CSARGAGLAGVTDTQYF. In nucleotides, the CDR3 is TGCAGTGCAAGAGGTGCGGGACTAGCGGGGGTCACAGATACGCAGTATTTT.

This rearrangement joins TRBV20-1 to TRBJ2-3, with no clear D. From germline, CDR1 is DFQATT and CDR2 SNEGSKA (reference sequence). Deletions cut 4 bases from V and 0 bases from J, with 14 bases between. This CDR3 spans 15 amino acids. CDR3 sequence (DNA): TGCAGTGCTATCCGGAGATCCACTAGCACAGATACGCAGTATTTT. This sequence encodes CSAIRRSTSTDTQYF.

The rearrangement uses TRBV7-6 and TRBJ2-7; 7 nucleotides line up with TRBD1. Germline values: CDR1 SGHVS, CDR2 FNYEAQ. After removal of 4 bases from V and 4 bases from J, the junction contained 10 bases not matched to a gene. This CDR3 has 15 residues. The CDR3 spells CASSSQPGQHYEQYF. The CDR3 DNA reads as TGTGCCAGCAGCTCCCAACCGGGACAGCATTACGAGCAGTACTTC.

This chain uses TRBV29-1 with TRBJ1-3, with D uncertain. This CDR3 is 14 amino acids long. The ends were cut back, 2 bases at V and 2 bases at J, with 10 bases in the middle. Germline CDR1 is SQVTM and CDR2 is ANQGSEA. The CDR3 region has the DNA TGCAGCGTTGAATGGCAGGAGACTGGAAACACCATATATTTT. Translated, it gives CSVEWQETGNTIYF.

This clonotype showed up just once. The chain links TRBV6-1 to TRBJ1-5; TRBD1 matches 10 bases. This CDR3 region has 14 residues. Trimming removed 6 bases from V and 3 bases from J; junction bases left unmatched: 2. CDR1 and CDR2 from the germline V gene are MNHNS and SASEGT. The CDR3 coding sequence is TGTGCCAGCAGGGGGACAGGGGACAATCAGCCCCAGCATTTT. This gives the protein CASRGTGDNQPQHF.